Presented here are 27 T cell receptor beta chains from one specimen sequenced in a study of T-cell reconstitution after alpha-beta-depleted transplantation in children. Molecular barcoding with unique molecular identifiers was used for the TCRbeta library. TCRdb analysed the PCR reads with MiXCR anew, one entry per CDR3 protein. The sample lists hundreds of thousands of distinct CDR3 sequences, about 12% occurring once. The sequenced sample was PBMCs from the stem cell graft donor, obtained from the stem cell graft. All receptors derive from a human donor who donated a stem cell graft to a child with combined immunodeficiency.

This clonotype was counted at least ten times. The chain employs TRBV4-2 and TRBJ2-1, with TRBD2 matching 12 bases. The CDR3 sequence is 15 residues long. The V and J ends lost 0 bases and 10 bases, in that order; junction bases with no gene match: 4. The germline gives CDR1 LGHNA, CDR2 YNFKEQ. DNA for the CDR3: TGTGCCAGCAGCCAAGAACTAGCGGGGGGTTCAGAGCAGTTCTTC. This codes for CASSQELAGGSEQFF.

The rearrangement links TRBV4-2 to TRBJ2-2, with 12 bases lining up with TRBD2. Germline V gene lookup returns CDR1 LGHNA and CDR2 YNFKEQ. V shed 6 bases and J 0 bases; nucleotides not matched to a gene: 2. The CDR3 runs to 16 residues. In DNA form, the CDR3 reads TGTGCCAGCAGTACTAGCGGGGGGACGAACACCGGGGAGCTGTTTTTT. Residues: CASSTSGGTNTGELFF.

This sequence joins TRBV7-2 and TRBJ2-7; a possible D gene is TRBD2 (6 bases). This CDR3 comprises 16 residues. V lost 2 bases and J 2 bases, leaving 16 bases between the germline ends. Germline V gene sequence: CDR1 SGHTA, CDR2 FQGNSA. The CDR3 DNA follows: TGTGCCAGCAGCTTAAGATCCGGGGGACCCGCCTACGAGCAGTACTTC. Its translation is CASSLRSGGPAYEQYF.

This clonotype occurred many times. The chain links TRBV7-9 to TRBJ2-7; 10 bases are shared with TRBD2. V dropped 2 bases and J dropped 2; count of bases not matched to a gene: 6. CDR1 and CDR2 (germline): SEHNR, FQNEAQ (reference sequence). The CDR3 consists of 16 residues. CDR3 region: CASSLIGLAGAYEQYF. CDR3 DNA sequence: TGTGCCAGCAGCTTAATTGGGCTAGCGGGAGCCTACGAGCAGTACTTC.

This clonotype has a count of ten or more. The chain combines TRBV6-5 with TRBJ1-2; D remains unclear. The CDR3 covers 11 residues. The germline V and J ends were trimmed by 5 bases and 5 bases, with 6 bases remaining between them. CDR1 is MNHEY, CDR2 SVGAGI, per germline. Written as DNA, the CDR3 is TGTGCCAGCAGTCAAGGGTATGGCTACACCTTC. Protein sequence: CASSQGYGYTF.

The CDR3 coding sequence is TGTGCCAGCAGTTTCGGGCGGGGGATCCAAGAGACCCAGTACTTC. Its protein is CASSFGRGIQETQYF. This sequence joins TRBV28 and TRBJ2-5, with 7 bases fitting TRBD2. Germline CDR1 MDHEN, CDR2 SYDVKM. The CDR3 contains 15 residues. The V gene end was trimmed by 3 bases and the J gene end by 1 base; junction bases not matched to a gene: 5.

This clonotype has just a few counts. The chain uses TRBV10-3 and TRBJ2-5, with TRBD1 as a possible D gene (6 bases). This CDR3 spans 14 amino acids. V was shortened by 6 bases and J by 2 bases, with 13 bases between the two germline ends. Germline loops: CDR1 ENHRY, CDR2 SYGVKD. CDR3 sequence reads: CAIRGQNSQETQYF. The CDR3 region has the DNA TGTGCCATCAGAGGACAGAATTCTCAAGAGACCCAGTACTTC.

This clonotype was counted many times. CDR3 in DNA: TGTGCCGGTTACAGGAGCTCCTATAATTCACCCCTCCACTTT. Translating gives CAGYRSSYNSPLHF. The rearrangement uses TRBV30 and TRBJ1-6; a weak D match, TRBD1 (5 bases). V was shortened by 8 bases and J by 0 bases, with 11 bases between the two germline ends. This CDR3 is 14 amino acids long. Germline V gene data show CDR1 as GTSNPN and CDR2 as SVGIG (reference sequence).

CDR3: CAWMRRQGSSYEQYF. As DNA, the CDR3 is TGTGCCTGGATGAGAAGACAGGGAAGCTCCTACGAGCAGTACTTC. The chain links TRBV30 to TRBJ2-7, with 7 bases that match TRBD1. The CDR3 sequence is 15 residues long. J gave up 0 bases and V 4 bases, and 9 bases lay outside the gene matches. CDR1 and CDR2 (germline): GTSNPN, SVGIG (reference sequence). The whole variable domain, filled in from reference TRBV30 and TRBJ2-7, reads SQTIHQWPATLVQPVGSPLSLECTVEGTSNPNLYWYRQAAGRGLQLLFYSVGIGQISSEVPQNLSASRPQDRQFILSSKKLLLSDSGFYLCAWMRRQGSSYEQYFGPGTRLTVT.

The V gene is TRBV5-1, the J gene TRBJ2-7; D is undetermined. V was cut by 0 bases and J by 0 bases, with 7 bases left in between. This CDR3 is built from 14 residues. CDR1 is SGHRS, CDR2 YFSETQ, per germline. Here the CDR3 DNA reads TGCGCCAGCAGCTTGGGAGACCACTCCTACGAGCAGTACTTC. Translated: CASSLGDHSYEQYF.

The chain links TRBV24-1 to TRBJ2-1, with D maybe TRBD2 (5 bases). The CDR3 sequence is 17 residues long. Trimming took off 5 bases at V and 4 bases at J, with 20 bases between the two ends. Germline V gene lookup returns CDR1 KGHDR and CDR2 SFDVKD. CDR3 amino acids: CATSGLQADLQYNEQFF. As DNA, the CDR3 is TGTGCCACCAGTGGGCTTCAAGCGGATCTTCAATACAATGAGCAGTTCTTC.

This clonotype was counted only a few times. The rearrangement links TRBV7-9 to TRBJ2-7, with 10 bases aligning to TRBD2. Germline CDR1 is SEHNR and CDR2 is FQNEAQ (reference sequence). This CDR3 comprises 15 residues. J lost 6 bases, V lost 1 base, and 6 bases had no gene match. The CDR3 DNA sequence: TGTGCCAGCAGCTTAGTAGTAGCGGGAGGAGCCGAGCAGTACTTC. Translated: CASSLVVAGGAEQYF. Drawing the rest from reference TRBV7-9 and TRBJ2-7, the complete variable domain is DTGVSQNPRHKITKRGQNVTFRCDPISEHNRLYWYRQTLGQGPEFLTYFQNEAQLEKSRLLSDRFSAERPKGSFSTLEIQRTEQGDSAMYLCASSLVVAGGAEQYFGPGTRLTVT.

This clonotype has ten or more counts. The genes are TRBV5-1 and TRBJ2-3, with 12 bases identical to TRBD2. From germline, CDR1 is SGHRS and CDR2 YFSETQ. The length of the CDR3 is 16 residues. V lost 4 bases, J lost 0 bases, and 3 bases stayed unmatched. The CDR3 here is CASSRGLAGSTDTQYF. The CDR3 DNA follows: TGCGCCAGCAGCCGCGGACTAGCGGGGAGCACAGATACGCAGTATTTT.

This clonotype was seen many times. V is TRBV12-3 or TRBV12-4 and J is TRBJ2-7; TRBD2 agrees at 7 bases. The length of the CDR3 is 13 residues. The J segment lost 2 bases and the V segment lost 6 bases, leaving 4 bases of the junction unmatched. The CDR3 spells CASSLGGTYEQYF. The CDR3 DNA reads as TGTGCCAGCAGCTTGGGGGGGACCTACGAGCAGTACTTC.

This clonotype was detected a few times. The rearrangement links TRBV10-3 to TRBJ2-5, with D uncertain. Germline V CDR1 and CDR2: ENHRY, SYGVKD. V was cut by 0 bases and J by 5 bases, with 10 bases left in between. The CDR3 length is 14 residues. CDR3 region: CAISESRLMETQYF. CDR3 coding DNA: TGTGCCATCAGTGAGTCAAGGCTAATGGAGACCCAGTACTTC.

This clonotype was recorded a few times. This chain connects TRBV7-2 to TRBJ2-3; no firm D call. The CDR3 is 15 residues long. Germline CDR1 SGHTA, CDR2 FQGNSA. Trimming took 1 base from V and 4 from J, leaving 12 bases between them. The chain's CDR3 is CASSLGSPLSDTQYF. For the CDR3, the DNA is TGTGCCAGCAGCTTAGGCAGTCCCCTCTCAGATACGCAGTATTTT.

The chain recombines TRBV20-1 with TRBJ2-2, with 8 bases lining up with TRBD2. V lost 6 bases to trimming and J lost 5 bases; unmatched junction nucleotides: 8. Germline values: CDR1 DFQATT, CDR2 SNEGSKA (reference sequence). CDR3 length: 14 residues. In DNA form, the CDR3 reads TGCAGTGCCTGGGCGTCGGGGGGGACCGGGGAGCTGTTTTTT. Translating gives CSAWASGGTGELFF.

This clonotype was detected only a few times. The rearrangement links TRBV11-1 to TRBJ2-4; D could derive from TRBD1 or TRBD2 (6 bases each). The length of the CDR3 is 15 residues. Deletions cut 5 bases from V and 8 bases from J, with 19 bases between. The germline V gene encodes CDR1 SGHAT and CDR2 FQDESV (reference sequence). CDR3 loop: CASSRTQGTLYIQYF. Written as DNA, the CDR3 is TGTGCCAGCAGCCGAACTCAGGGGACTCTTTACATTCAGTACTTC. The whole variable domain, remainder taken from reference TRBV11-1 and TRBJ2-4, is EAEVAQSPRYKITEKSQAVAFWCDPISGHATLYWYRQILGQGPELLVQFQDESVVDDSQLPKDRFSAERLKGVDSTLKIQPAELGDSAMYLCASSRTQGTLYIQYFGAGTRLSVL.

The rearrangement links TRBV11-3 to TRBJ2-1; D gene uncertain. Trimming shortened V by 0 bases and J by 9 bases, and 9 bases separated the two germline ends. The CDR3 covers 13 residues. From germline, CDR1 is SGHNT and CDR2 YENEEA. CDR3 sequence (DNA): TGTGCCAGCAGCTTAGATAGATGGGGTGAGCAGTTCTTC. Protein product: CASSLDRWGEQFF.

Only a few counts were recorded for this clonotype. J is TRBJ2-2 and V is TRBV29-1, with a weak D call TRBD1 (5 bases). Trimming stripped 6 bases from V and 7 bases from J, with 9 bases between. CDR1 is SQVTM, CDR2 ANQGSEA, per germline. The CDR3 runs 11 residues. The CDR3 DNA follows: TGCAGCGTGCAGGGTAACGGGGAGCTGTTTTTT. This codes for CSVQGNGELFF.

This clonotype was found many times. The chain links TRBV9 to TRBJ2-2; D gene ambiguous. The length of the CDR3 is 14 residues. Per germline, CDR1 SGDLS and CDR2 YYNGEE. Trimming removed 7 bases at V and 4 bases at J, with 14 bases between. The CDR3 protein is CASGQGYSTGELFF. The CDR3 coding sequence is TGTGCCAGCGGGCAAGGGTACTCCACCGGGGAGCTGTTTTTT.

This clonotype was detected many times. This chain links TRBV5-1 with TRBJ2-7, with D possibly TRBD2 on 5 matching bases. The CDR3 length is 13 residues. V lost 2 bases to trimming and J lost 0 bases, with 6 bases between them. CDR1 is SGHRS and CDR2 is YFSETQ in the germline V gene. CDR3: CASSFGDSYEQYF. The CDR3, as DNA: TGCGCCAGCAGCTTCGGGGACTCCTACGAGCAGTACTTC.

This clonotype was counted only a few times. The rearrangement links TRBV5-1 to TRBJ1-2; TRBD1 might be the D (6 bases). The CDR3 length is 16 residues. Looked up from germline, CDR1 is SGHRS and CDR2 is YFSETQ. V gave up 4 bases and J gave up 3 bases, with 19 bases separating them. The CDR3 is CASSGLTEPGDYGYTF. In nucleotides, the CDR3 is TGCGCCAGCAGCGGATTGACAGAGCCAGGGGACTATGGCTACACCTTC.

This chain joins TRBV29-1 and TRBJ2-1, with D possibly matching TRBD1 (5 bases). Per the germline V gene, CDR1 is SQVTM and CDR2 is ANQGSEA. V was shortened by 7 bases and J by 3 bases, with 10 bases between the two germline ends. The CDR3 has 12 amino acids. The CDR3 DNA reads TGCAGCGCCGGACACAGCTACAATGAGCAGTTCTTC. This translates into CSAGHSYNEQFF.

The chain combines TRBV20-1 with TRBJ2-5; 10 bases match TRBD2. This CDR3 region has 16 residues. The J segment lost 4 bases and the V segment lost 2 bases, leaving 10 bases of the junction unmatched. Germline CDR1 reads DFQATT; CDR2 reads SNEGSKA (reference sequence). CDR3 sequence reads: CSARPGTSARRETQYF. The DNA for the CDR3 is TGCAGTGCTAGACCCGGGACTAGCGCGAGGAGAGAGACCCAGTACTTC.

This chain links TRBV5-1 with TRBJ2-2; D not resolved. The CDR3 contains 16 residues. The germline gives CDR1 SGHRS, CDR2 YFSETQ. Trimming left V 0 bases short and J 0 bases short, with 9 bases between. In nucleotides, the CDR3 is TGCGCCAGCAGCTTGGCCGGAGCCACGAACACCGGGGAGCTGTTTTTT. It translates to CASSLAGATNTGELFF.

The chain joins TRBV5-5 to TRBJ2-7; 8 positions match TRBD1. After removal of 0 bases from V and 3 bases from J, the junction contained 5 bases not matched to a gene. This CDR3 has 15 amino acids. CDR1 is SGHKS and CDR2 is YYEKEE in the germline V gene (reference sequence). The CDR3 coding sequence is TGTGCCAGCAGCTTGGTGGGACAGGTCGACTACGAGCAGTACTTC. Its protein product is CASSLVGQVDYEQYF.